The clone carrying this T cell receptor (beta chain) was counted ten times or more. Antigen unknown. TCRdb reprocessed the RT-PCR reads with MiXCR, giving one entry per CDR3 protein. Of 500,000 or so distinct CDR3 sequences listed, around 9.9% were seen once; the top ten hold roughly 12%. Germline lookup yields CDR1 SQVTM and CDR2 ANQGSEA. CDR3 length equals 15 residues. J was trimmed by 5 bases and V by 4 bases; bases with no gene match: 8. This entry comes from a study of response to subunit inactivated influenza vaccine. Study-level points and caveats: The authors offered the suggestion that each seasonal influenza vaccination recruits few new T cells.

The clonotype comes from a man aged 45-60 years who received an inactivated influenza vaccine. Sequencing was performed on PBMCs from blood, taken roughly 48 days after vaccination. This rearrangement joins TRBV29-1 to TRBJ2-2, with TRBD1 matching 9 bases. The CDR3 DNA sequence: TGCAGCGTTGTAAATGCCGACAGGGGGACCGGGGAGCTGTTTTTT. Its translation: CSVVNADRGTGELFF.